This T cell receptor (beta chain) was captured in a study of blood T cell repertoires in COVID-19. Study background: T cells, B-cell-depleted T cells, or PBMCs supplied cDNA or gDNA.

Assay: immunoSEQ multiplex PCR; the TCRdb copy retains only in-frame clones and omits some. The repertoire holds about 380,000 clones, with 85% as singletons. CDR1 is SEHNR, CDR2 FQNEAQ, per germline (reference sequence). The CDR3 covers 13 residues. Trimming took 2 bases from V and 7 from J, leaving 9 bases between them. The sequencing input was peripheral blood. The source is a woman aged 18-30 years with acute or convalescent COVID-19. The V and J genes are TRBV7-9 and TRBJ1-5, with D possibly TRBD1 on 6 matching bases. For the CDR3, the DNA is TGTGCCAGCAGCTTATGGGGGGGCCAGCCCCAGCATTTT. It specifies CASSLWGGQPQHF.